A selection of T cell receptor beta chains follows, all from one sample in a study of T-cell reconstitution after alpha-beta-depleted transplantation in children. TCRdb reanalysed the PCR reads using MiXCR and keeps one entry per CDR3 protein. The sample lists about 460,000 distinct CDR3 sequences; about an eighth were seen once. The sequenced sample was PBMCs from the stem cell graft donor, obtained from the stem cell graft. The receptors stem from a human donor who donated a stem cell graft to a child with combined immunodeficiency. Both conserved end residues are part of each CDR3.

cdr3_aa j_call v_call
CASIRQGRDEQYF TRBJ2-7 TRBV28
CASSFETEQYF TRBJ2-7 TRBV7-9
CAWSVRGEQYF TRBJ2-7 TRBV30
CAISQTGVVSNTGELFF TRBJ2-2 TRBV10-3
CASSLLGGGNTEAFF TRBJ1-1 TRBV5-1
CASSLYQHRGFYNEQFF TRBJ2-1 TRBV5-1
CASSSGQASYEQYF TRBJ2-7 TRBV7-8
CASSSREHTDLNIQYF TRBJ2-4 TRBV7-9
CASSHRPGQGIDGYTF TRBJ1-2 TRBV12-3/TRBV12-4
CASRTGDFTEAFF TRBJ1-1 TRBV6-1
CASMYQETQYF TRBJ2-5 TRBV21-1
CTSRSGGPYNEQFF TRBJ2-1 TRBV6-2/TRBV6-3
CASSPAPNEQFF TRBJ2-1 TRBV6-5
CASSSTPAFFGRQPQHF TRBJ1-5 TRBV27
CASSPPYTGANVLTF TRBJ2-6 TRBV12-3/TRBV12-4
CASSPGDSSEQYF TRBJ2-7 TRBV12-3/TRBV12-4
CASSIDPGAQETQYF TRBJ2-5 TRBV2
CASSPWDRGLYEQYF TRBJ2-7 TRBV28
CASSPYRDRGSEQYF TRBJ2-7 TRBV7-2